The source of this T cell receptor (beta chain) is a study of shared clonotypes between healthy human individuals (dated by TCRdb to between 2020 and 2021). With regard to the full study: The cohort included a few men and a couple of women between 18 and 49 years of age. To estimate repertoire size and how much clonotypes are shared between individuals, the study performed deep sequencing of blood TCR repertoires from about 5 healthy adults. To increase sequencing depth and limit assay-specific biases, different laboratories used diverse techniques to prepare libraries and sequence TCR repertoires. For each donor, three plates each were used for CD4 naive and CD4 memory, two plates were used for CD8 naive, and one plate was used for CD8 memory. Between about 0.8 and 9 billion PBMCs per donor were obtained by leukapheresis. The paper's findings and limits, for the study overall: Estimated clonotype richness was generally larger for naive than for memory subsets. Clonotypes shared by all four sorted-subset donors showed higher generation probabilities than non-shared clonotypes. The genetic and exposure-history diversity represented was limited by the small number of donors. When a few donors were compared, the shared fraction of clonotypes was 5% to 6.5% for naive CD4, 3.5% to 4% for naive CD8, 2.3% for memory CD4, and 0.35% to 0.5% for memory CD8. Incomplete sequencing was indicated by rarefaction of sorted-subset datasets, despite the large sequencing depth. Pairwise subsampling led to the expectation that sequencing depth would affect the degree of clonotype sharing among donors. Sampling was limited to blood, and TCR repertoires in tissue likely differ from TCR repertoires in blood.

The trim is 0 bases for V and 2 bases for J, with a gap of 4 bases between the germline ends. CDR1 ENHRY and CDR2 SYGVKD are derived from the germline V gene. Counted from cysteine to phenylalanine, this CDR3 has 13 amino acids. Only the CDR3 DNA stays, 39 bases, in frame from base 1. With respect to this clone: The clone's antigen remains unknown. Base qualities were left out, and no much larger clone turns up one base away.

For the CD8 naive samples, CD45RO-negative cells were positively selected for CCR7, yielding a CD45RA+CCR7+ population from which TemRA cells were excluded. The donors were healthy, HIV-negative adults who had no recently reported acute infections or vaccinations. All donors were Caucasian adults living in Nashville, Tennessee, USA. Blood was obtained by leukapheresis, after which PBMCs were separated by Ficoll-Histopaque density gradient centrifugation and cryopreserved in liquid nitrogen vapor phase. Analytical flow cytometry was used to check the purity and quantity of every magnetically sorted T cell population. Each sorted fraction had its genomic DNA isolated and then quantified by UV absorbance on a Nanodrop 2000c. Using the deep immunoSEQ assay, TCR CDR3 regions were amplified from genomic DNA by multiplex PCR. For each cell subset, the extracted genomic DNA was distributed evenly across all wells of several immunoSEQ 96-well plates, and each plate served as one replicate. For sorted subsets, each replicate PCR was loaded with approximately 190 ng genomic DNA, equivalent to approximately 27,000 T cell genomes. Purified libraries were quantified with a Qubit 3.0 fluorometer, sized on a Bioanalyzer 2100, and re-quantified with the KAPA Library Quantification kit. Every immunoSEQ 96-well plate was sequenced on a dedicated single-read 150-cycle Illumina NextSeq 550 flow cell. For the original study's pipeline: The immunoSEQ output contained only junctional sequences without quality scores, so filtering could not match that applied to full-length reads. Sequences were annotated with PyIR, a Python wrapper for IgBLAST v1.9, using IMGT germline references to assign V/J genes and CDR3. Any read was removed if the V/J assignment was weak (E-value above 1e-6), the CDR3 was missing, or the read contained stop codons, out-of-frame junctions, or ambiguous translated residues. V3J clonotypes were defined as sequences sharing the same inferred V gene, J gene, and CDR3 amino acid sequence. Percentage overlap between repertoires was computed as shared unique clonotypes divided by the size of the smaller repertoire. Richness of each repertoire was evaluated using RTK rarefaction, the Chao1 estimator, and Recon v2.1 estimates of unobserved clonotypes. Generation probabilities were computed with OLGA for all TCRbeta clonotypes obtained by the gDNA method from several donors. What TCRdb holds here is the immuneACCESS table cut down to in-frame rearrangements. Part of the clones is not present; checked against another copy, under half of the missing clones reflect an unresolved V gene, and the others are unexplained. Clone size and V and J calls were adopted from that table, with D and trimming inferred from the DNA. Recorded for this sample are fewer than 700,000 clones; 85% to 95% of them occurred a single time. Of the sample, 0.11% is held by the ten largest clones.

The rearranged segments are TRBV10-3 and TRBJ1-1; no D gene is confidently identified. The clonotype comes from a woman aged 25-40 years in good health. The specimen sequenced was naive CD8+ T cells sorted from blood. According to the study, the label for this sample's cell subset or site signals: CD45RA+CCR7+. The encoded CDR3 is CAISESGNTEAFF. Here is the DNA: TGTGCCATCAGTGAGTCTGGTAACACTGAAGCTTTCTTT.